Shown below are 32 T cell receptor beta chains from a single sample sequenced in a study of prognosis after radiotherapy for stage I lung cancer. Genomic DNA served as the source from which two-round multiplex PCR generated TCR beta CDR3 amplicons. Individual primers that were specific to each TRBV and TRBJ gene served in first-round PCR. TCRdb independently ran MiXCR on the multiplex PCR reads; one entry per CDR3 protein. The data show under 35,000 distinct CDR3 sequences, around 43% seen once. The sequencing here drew on PBMCs, taken before or after stereotactic body radiation therapy (not recorded which). The receptors shown here come from a donor aged 50 or older with non-small cell lung cancer.

This clonotype came up many times. CDR3 bases: TGTGCCAGCAGCGGGACAGGCAATAACTATGGCTACACCTTC. Translated, it gives CASSGTGNNYGYTF. The chain employs TRBV3-1 and TRBJ1-2; 8 bases map to TRBD1. The CDR3 extends over 14 amino acids. V was pared by 5 bases and J by 1 base, with 3 bases of the junction left unmatched. Per the germline V gene, CDR1 is LGHDT and CDR2 is YNNKEL (reference sequence).

This clonotype counts as medium-sized (0.01 to 0.1%). The chain is built from TRBV19 and TRBJ1-5; D might be TRBD1 (5 bases). Between the trimmed V and J ends, which lost 9 bases and 3 bases, there was a span of 18 bases. Germline V gene data show CDR1 as LNHDA and CDR2 as SQIVND (reference sequence). The CDR3 consists of 15 residues. The CDR3 reads CASHTGRTSNQPQHF. CDR3 in DNA: TGTGCCAGCCACACAGGCAGAACTTCCAATCAGCCCCAGCATTTT.

This clonotype has more than one count but fewer than ten. The gene calls are TRBV6-5 and TRBJ2-4; 8 bases agree with TRBD2. The CDR3 consists of 19 residues. Germline V gene lookup returns CDR1 MNHEY and CDR2 SVGAGI. With 4 bases clipped from V and 1 base from J, the junction kept 15 bases outside the gene matches. CDR3 sequence (DNA): TGTGCCAGCAGTTCAGGACTAGCAGCGGGCTCGTTGGCCAAAAACATTCAGTACTTC. As protein: CASSSGLAAGSLAKNIQYF.

This clonotype was observed many times. V is TRBV9 and J is TRBJ2-3; 9 positions match TRBD1. Germline values: CDR1 SGDLS, CDR2 YYNGEE. This CDR3 region has 16 residues. Trimming cost V 4 bases and J 4 bases; bases outside gene matches: 10. The CDR3 DNA follows: TGTGCCAGCAGCCCCTCAGGGACAGGGTTGTCAGATACGCAGTATTTT. It translates to CASSPSGTGLSDTQYF.

This clonotype was observed at least ten times. The V and J genes are TRBV3-1 and TRBJ2-2; 10 bases line up with TRBD2. Germline V gene lookup returns CDR1 LGHDT and CDR2 YNNKEL (reference sequence). The CDR3 sequence is 17 residues long. V shed 4 bases and J 4 bases; nucleotides not matched to a gene: 9. CDR3 nucleotide sequence: TGTGCCAGCAGCCGGTCCGCCGGGACTAGCGTCACCGGGGAGCTGTTTTTT. Residues: CASSRSAGTSVTGELFF. The full variable domain, in which reference TRBV3-1 and TRBJ2-2 provide the parts outside the CDR3, is DTAVSQTPKYLVTQMGNDKSIKCEQNLGHDTMYWYKQDSKKFLKIMFSYNNKELIINETVPNRFSPKSPDKAHLNLHINSLELGDSAVYFCASSRSAGTSVTGELFFGEGSRLTVL.

This clonotype has ten or more counts. The rearrangement links TRBV5-5 to TRBJ2-2; TRBD1 matches 8 bases. Germline trimming cut 4 bases from V and 4 bases from J; bases unmatched to any gene: 6. Per germline, CDR1 SGHKS and CDR2 YYEKEE (reference sequence). The CDR3 sequence is 15 residues long. CDR3 amino acids: CASSRDRKRTGELFF. CDR3 nucleotide sequence: TGTGCCAGCAGCAGGGACAGGAAGCGCACCGGGGAGCTGTTTTTT.

This clonotype was recorded only once. The J gene is TRBJ1-2, the V gene TRBV27; D remains ambiguous. This CDR3 has 13 residues. The germline V and J ends were trimmed by 7 bases and 4 bases, with 13 bases remaining between them. From germline, CDR1 is MNHEY and CDR2 SMNVEV (reference sequence). The CDR3 DNA sequence: TGTGCCAGCAAGGTGGGTACTATCTATGGCTACACCTTC. Protein product: CASKVGTIYGYTF.

Only a few counts were recorded for this clonotype. Since a much larger clone is just one base distant, this may be a read error. The chain is built from TRBV7-9 and TRBJ2-5, with D maybe TRBD1 (6 bases). The CDR3 runs 15 residues. Trimming removed 1 base at V and 2 bases at J, with 11 bases between. Germline V CDR1 and CDR2: SEHNR, FQNEAQ (reference sequence). CDR3 bases: TGTGCCAGCAGCTTAGAATCGGACAGTCAAGAGACCCAGTACTTC. Amino acids: CASSLESDSQETQYF.

The J gene is TRBJ2-3, the V gene TRBV20-1; perhaps TRBD2 as D (6 bases). Germline V gene lookup returns CDR1 DFQATT and CDR2 SNEGSKA (reference sequence). Trimming cost V 3 bases and J 6 bases, with 22 bases left between them. This CDR3 has 16 amino acids. The CDR3 loop is CSASTVLEGGRDTQYF. DNA for the CDR3: TGCAGTGCTAGCACAGTACTAGAGGGAGGAAGGGATACGCAGTATTTT.

On this clonotype: Just one base apart from a much larger clone, this may be a read error. The chain is built from TRBV10-3 and TRBJ1-3; perhaps TRBD1 as D (6 bases). Trimming left V 9 bases short and J 3 bases short, with 15 bases between. This CDR3 contains 14 residues. The germline gives CDR1 ENHRY, CDR2 SYGVKD. The CDR3 DNA follows: TGTGCCATGAGGTCAGGGGACTTTGGAAACACCATATATTTT. Protein: CAMRSGDFGNTIYF.

V and J are TRBV25-1 and TRBJ2-4, with a tentative D call TRBD2 (5 bases). The CDR3 spans 13 residues. Germline values: CDR1 MGHDK, CDR2 SYGVNS. Trimming took off 4 bases at V and 8 bases at J, with 12 bases between the two ends. The CDR3 region has the DNA TGTGCCAGCAGTGCCGGGGTAATGCACATTCAGTACTTC. Translated: CASSAGVMHIQYF.

Of note for this clonotype: A read error may produce the germline difference seen at one junction end. This rearrangement joins TRBV19 to TRBJ1-2; D might be TRBD1 (6 bases). Germline CDR1 is LNHDA and CDR2 is SQIVND (reference sequence). CDR3 length: 14 residues. The CDR3 nucleotides read TGTTCCAGTACCCCCACCGGGACAAGCTTTAGCTACACCTTC. Encoded protein: CSSTPTGTSFSYTF.

The genes are TRBV11-2 and TRBJ2-7; D remains ambiguous. Germline V gene lookup returns CDR1 SGHAT and CDR2 FQNNGV. V was cut by 5 bases and J by 0 bases, with 17 bases left in between. The CDR3 is 16 residues long. The CDR3 coding sequence is TGTGCCAGCAGCCCAATTTCTGGCGCGAACTCCTACGAGCAGTACTTC. It translates to CASSPISGANSYEQYF.

About this clonotype: This sequence may be a read error, since a much larger clone differs from it by one base. This chain joins TRBV10-3 and TRBJ2-1, with 8 nucleotides matching TRBD2. V lost 7 bases, J lost 1 base, and 3 bases stayed unmatched. Germline CDR1 ENHRY, CDR2 SYGVKD. This CDR3 region has 14 residues. As DNA, the CDR3 is TGTGCCATCAATGCTAGCGGGTCCTACAATGAGCAGTTCTTC. Protein: CAINASGSYNEQFF.

The CDR3 sequence: CSASNQRVHNEQFF. DNA for the CDR3: TGCAGTGCTAGCAACCAGCGGGTCCACAATGAGCAGTTCTTC. The rearrangement uses TRBV20-1 and TRBJ2-1; D is perhaps TRBD2 (6 bases). Germline V CDR1 and CDR2: DFQATT, SNEGSKA (reference sequence). The ends were cut back, 3 bases at V and 5 bases at J, with 14 bases in the middle. The CDR3 has 14 residues.

For this clonotype: This may be a read error, as it is one base from a much larger clone. The chain is built from TRBV5-6 and TRBJ2-7; D may be TRBD2 (6 bases). This CDR3 contains 13 residues. Germline loops: CDR1 SGHDT, CDR2 YYEEEE. CDR3 in amino acids: CASSFGSTYEKYF. The CDR3 nucleotides read TGTGCCAGCAGCTTCGGGAGCACCTACGAGAAGTACTTC.

In its sample, this clonotype was seen once. The gene calls are TRBV2 and TRBJ2-3; 8 bases align to TRBD1. The germline V gene has CDR1 SNHLY and CDR2 FYNNEI. Trimming at V came to 1 base and at J to 4 bases, leaving 4 bases not matched to a gene. CDR3 length equals 15 residues. CDR3 protein: CASSEEAGGADTQYF. As DNA, the CDR3 is TGTGCCAGCAGTGAAGAGGCAGGGGGCGCAGATACGCAGTATTTT.

In this sample, this clonotype turned up many times. The CDR3 bases are TGTGCCAGCAGGGGGCTCGCTAATGAAAAACTGTTTTTT. This gives the protein CASRGLANEKLFF. The chain couples TRBV6-1 to TRBJ1-4; D may be TRBD1 (5 bases). This CDR3 has 13 residues. The germline V gene encodes CDR1 MNHNS and CDR2 SASEGT. The V end lost 6 bases, the J end lost 3 bases, and 8 bases lay between the germline ends.

The V call is TRBV12-3 or TRBV12-4, the J call TRBJ2-7, with 7 bases aligning to TRBD1. V lost 6 bases and J lost 3; bases outside the gene matches: 11. The CDR3 is 15 amino acids. CDR3 in DNA: TGTGCCAGCAGCGATACGGTACAGGGGATCTACGAGCAGTACTTC. It yields the protein CASSDTVQGIYEQYF.

About this clonotype itself: Only one base separates this from a far larger clonotype, so it likely reflects a read error. In nucleotides, the CDR3 is TGTGCCACCAGCAGAGGGACAGTATCCTACGAGCAGTTCTTC. The encoded protein is CATSRGTVSYEQFF. The V call is TRBV15, the J call TRBJ2-1; TRBD1 might be the D (6 bases). CDR3 size: 14 residues. V lost 1 base and J 10 bases, leaving 14 bases between the germline ends. Germline assignment: CDR1 LNHNV and CDR2 YYDKDF (reference sequence).

On this clonotype: A much larger clone differs by one base, so this may be a read error. V gene TRBV6-2 or TRBV6-3 combines with J gene TRBJ1-1; possibly TRBD1 for D (5 bases). CDR1 and CDR2 from the germline V gene are MNHEY and SVGEGT. This CDR3 comprises 11 residues. The CDR3 DNA reads as TGTGCCAGCGGGGGTGTCACTGACGCTTTCTTT. It encodes CASGGVTDAFF.

V gene TRBV6-2 or TRBV6-3 combines with J gene TRBJ2-3; 11 bases map to TRBD1. The germline gives CDR1 MNHEY, CDR2 SVGEGT. The J segment lost 6 bases and the V segment lost 7 bases, leaving 6 bases of the junction unmatched. The CDR3 runs 14 residues. CDR3 nucleotide sequence: TGTGCCAGCACGGACAGGGGGCCGGCGGATACGCAGTATTTT. Its translation: CASTDRGPADTQYF.

This clonotype was observed at least ten times. The rearrangement links TRBV7-2 to TRBJ1-6, with 9 bases lining up with TRBD1. V shed 4 bases and J 10 bases; nucleotides not matched to a gene: 5. Per the germline V gene, CDR1 is SGHTA and CDR2 is FQGNSA. This CDR3 spans 14 amino acids. The CDR3 here is CASSSTGGNSPLHF. The CDR3 region has the DNA TGTGCCAGCAGCTCTACAGGGGGCAACTCACCCCTCCACTTT. The entire variable domain, with the rest obtained from reference TRBV7-2 and TRBJ1-6, is as follows: GAGVSQSPSNKVTEKGKDVELRCDPISGHTALYWYRQSLGQGLEFLIYFQGNSAPDKSGLPSDRFSAERTGGSVSTLTIQRTQQEDSAVYLCASSSTGGNSPLHFGNGTRLTVT.

Concerning this clonotype: Possible read error: a much larger clone is one base away. The chain links TRBV2 to TRBJ2-5, with TRBD2 identical over 8 bases. CDR1 is SNHLY and CDR2 is FYNNEI in the germline V gene. The CDR3 sequence is 16 residues long. V lost 5 bases and J lost 5; bases outside the gene matches: 13. In nucleotides, the CDR3 is TGTGCCAGCAGTAAGGGACTATCGGGGGGGCAGGAGACCCAGTACTTC. This encodes CASSKGLSGGQETQYF.

This clonotype was picked up many times. The rearrangement links TRBV14 to TRBJ2-1; no reliable D call. Trimming cost V 4 bases and J 0 bases, with 13 bases left between them. This CDR3 has 16 amino acids. The germline V gene has CDR1 SGHDN and CDR2 FVKESK. The CDR3 sequence: CASSLSSGVSYNEQFF. The DNA for the CDR3 is TGTGCCAGCAGCCTTTCTTCTGGGGTCTCCTACAATGAGCAGTTCTTC.

This clonotype was seen at least ten times. This chain links TRBV11-3 with TRBJ2-2, with a possible D match to TRBD2 (6 bases). Germline V gives CDR1 SGHNT, CDR2 YENEEA. Trimming took off 7 bases at V and 5 bases at J, with 11 bases between the two ends. There are 13 residues in the CDR3. The chain's CDR3 is CASTPGATGELFF. DNA of the CDR3: TGTGCCAGCACCCCGGGAGCTACCGGGGAGCTGTTTTTT. Based on the CDR3 plus reference TRBV11-3 and TRBJ2-2, the full variable domain is EAGVVQSPRYKIIEKKQPVAFWCNPISGHNTLYWYLQNLGQGPELLIRYENEEAVDDSQLPKDRFSAERLKGVDSTLKIQPAELGDSAVYLCASTPGATGELFFGEGSRLTVL.

In its sample, this clonotype was seen many times. A much larger clone sits a single nucleotide away, making a read error possible. V and J are TRBV7-9 and TRBJ1-1; D not resolved. The length of the CDR3 is 14 residues. From germline, CDR1 is SEHNR and CDR2 FQNEAQ (reference sequence). CDR3 sequence (DNA): TGTGCCAGCAGCTTATTTGGCGGGAACACTGAAGTTTTCTTT. This codes for CASSLFGGNTEVFF.

This clonotype was recorded once. The chain has TRBV11-2 and TRBJ2-1, with 11 bases matching TRBD2. V lost 5 bases to trimming and J lost 4 bases; unmatched junction nucleotides: 4. The CDR3 runs to 15 residues. CDR1 and CDR2 (germline): SGHAT, FQNNGV. CDR3 nucleotide sequence: TGTGCCAGCAGCGTAGCGGGAGGGATTTACAATGAGCAGTTCTTC. It specifies CASSVAGGIYNEQFF.

Ten or more counts support this clonotype. V is TRBV10-3 and J is TRBJ2-5; D perhaps matches TRBD1 (6 bases). The germline gives CDR1 ENHRY, CDR2 SYGVKD. V was pared by 0 bases and J by 4 bases, with 21 bases between. This CDR3 has 18 residues. The CDR3 DNA reads as TGTGCCATCAGTGAGTCAACGGTGCACAGGGTTTTCTCAGAGACCCAGTACTTC. Translation gives CAISESTVHRVFSETQYF.

The sample holds many counts of this clonotype. CDR3 DNA: TGTGCCAGCAGCTCATACAGGGAAGTTCCAGGCGAGCAGTACTTC. It encodes CASSSYREVPGEQYF. The V call is TRBV5-6, the J call TRBJ2-7; a possible D gene is TRBD1 (6 bases). The CDR3 runs to 15 residues. V was pared by 3 bases and J by 6 bases, with 19 bases between. In germline, CDR1 is SGHDT, CDR2 YYEEEE.

There are many counts of this clonotype. This may be a read error: a much more frequent sequence differs by one nucleotide. V usage is TRBV6-1 and J usage is TRBJ2-2; 9 nucleotides match TRBD2. Germline trimming cut 10 bases from V and 9 bases from J; bases unmatched to any gene: 12. Germline V CDR1 and CDR2: MNHNS, SASEGT. This CDR3 is built from 14 residues. CDR3 sequence reads: CATAGGAGTWELFF. CDR3 DNA: TGTGCCACTGCGGGGGGGGCGGGGACCTGGGAGCTGTTTTTT.

Remarks on this clonotype: A read error likely explains this, since a far larger clone differs by one base. The chain has TRBV6-2 or TRBV6-3 and TRBJ2-5; the D is unclear. The CDR3 covers 10 residues. Germline V CDR1 and CDR2: MNHEY, SVGEGT. The CDR3 loop is CVIPPDSFCF. The CDR3 nucleotides read TGTGTCATCCCACCCGACTCGTTCTGCTTC.